Shown below are 25 T cell receptor beta chains from a single sample sequenced in a study of CD4+ T cells in melanoma. Repertoires were generated with immunoSEQ multiplex PCR, while TCRdb's copy carries only in-frame clones and drops some. This sample yields about 140,000 clones, of which around 90% are seen a single time; about 1.5% belongs to the top ten. The receptors here all came from a human donor with melanoma.

The table lists this clone with a count of one. The J gene is TRBJ1-1, the V gene TRBV11-3; D is undetermined. This CDR3 is 17 amino acids long. The germline V and J ends were trimmed by 1 base and 6 bases, with 21 bases remaining between them. The V gene's germline CDR1 is SGHNT and CDR2 YENEEA. In DNA, the CDR3 is TGTGCCAGCAGCTTAGTCTTCCCCCCCCAGGTTAAGGCTGAAGCTTTCTTT. Translating gives CASSLVFPPQVKAEAFF.

This chain uses TRBV6-1 with TRBJ1-5; 7 bases are shared with TRBD1. J gave up 1 base and V 5 bases, and 5 bases lay outside the gene matches. The CDR3 covers 15 residues. The germline V gene encodes CDR1 MNHNS and CDR2 SASEGT. This CDR3 reads CASSHQGGSNQPQHF. In nucleotides, the CDR3 is TGTGCCAGCAGTCACCAGGGGGGGAGCAATCAGCCCCAGCATTTT.

The J gene is TRBJ1-5, the V gene TRBV6-6; D uncertain. Trimming removed 7 bases from V and 1 base from J, with 5 bases in between. CDR1 and CDR2 from the germline V gene are MNHNY and SVGAGI (reference sequence). The CDR3 is made up of 12 amino acids. The CDR3 sequence: CASNKSNQPQHF. Written as DNA, the CDR3 is TGTGCCAGCAACAAAAGCAATCAGCCCCAGCATTTT.

The chain joins TRBV27 to TRBJ1-6, with 9 bases identical to TRBD1. Per germline, CDR1 MNHEY and CDR2 SMNVEV (reference sequence). The V gene end was trimmed by 5 bases and the J gene end by 13 bases; junction bases not matched to a gene: 18. The length of the CDR3 is 17 residues. CDR3 DNA: TGTGCCAGCAGTCCACTCGACAGGGGGAGGTCGGGTGTCCCCCTCCACTTT. It specifies CASSPLDRGRSGVPLHF.

The rearrangement links TRBV5-4 to TRBJ2-3; 7 positions agree with TRBD1. CDR1 is SGHNT and CDR2 is YYREEE in the germline V gene (reference sequence). CDR3 length: 16 amino acids. The V and J ends lost 4 bases and 5 bases, in that order; junction bases with no gene match: 13. CDR3 DNA sequence: TGTGCCAGCAGCCCCGAGCTAGGGGGCCAAGGAGATACGCAGTATTTT. Its translation is CASSPELGGQGDTQYF.

In DNA form, the CDR3 reads TGTGCCAGCAAAGGGACTAGCGGGGGCACAGATACGCAGTATTTT. Translation: CASKGTSGGTDTQYF. The chain recombines TRBV7-8 with TRBJ2-3; 13 nucleotides match TRBD2. Looked up from germline, CDR1 is SGHVS and CDR2 is FQNEAQ. The V segment lost 7 bases and the J segment 1 base; nucleotides outside the gene matches: 2. The CDR3 is made up of 15 amino acids. Variable domain in full (rest from reference TRBV7-8 and TRBJ2-3): GAGVSQSPRYKVAKRGQDVALRCDPISGHVSLFWYQQALGQGPEFLTYFQNEAQLDKSGLPSDRFFAERPEGSVSTLKIQRTQQEDSAVYLCASKGTSGGTDTQYFGPGTRLTVL.

V and J are TRBV6-1 and TRBJ2-5; 7 nucleotides align to TRBD1. The CDR3 extends over 13 amino acids. V dropped 5 bases and J dropped 5; count of bases not matched to a gene: 5. Germline V gene lookup returns CDR1 MNHNS and CDR2 SASEGT. CDR3 loop: CASSTGVRETQYF. CDR3 DNA sequence: TGTGCCAGCAGTACAGGGGTTCGGGAGACCCAGTACTTC.

V and J are TRBV6-6 and TRBJ1-5; D unclear. Germline V CDR1 and CDR2: MNHNY, SVGAGI (reference sequence). The CDR3 totals 14 residues. V lost 6 bases and J 6 bases, leaving 15 bases between the germline ends. Here the CDR3 DNA reads TGTGCCAGCAGCAACCGGGATAGGTTTCAGCCCCAGCATTTT. Its translation: CASSNRDRFQPQHF.

The rearrangement uses TRBV7-3 and TRBJ2-1; 8 bases are shared with TRBD1. With 4 bases clipped from V and 7 bases from J, the junction kept 6 bases outside the gene matches. The CDR3 runs 14 residues. Germline CDR1 reads SGHTA; CDR2 reads FQGTGA. The CDR3 spells CASSWGQAGNEQFF. In nucleotides, the CDR3 is TGTGCCAGCAGCTGGGGACAGGCGGGAAATGAGCAGTTCTTC. Looking up the rest from reference TRBV7-3 and TRBJ2-1 gives the full variable domain: GAGVSQTPSNKVTEKGKYVELRCDPISGHTALYWYRQSLGQGPEFLIYFQGTGAADDSGLPNDRFFAVRPEGSVSTLKIQRTERGDSAVYLCASSWGQAGNEQFFGPGTRLTVL.

The chain uses TRBV30 and TRBJ2-3, with D possibly being TRBD1 or TRBD2 (5 bases each). The CDR3 consists of 12 residues. Per the germline V gene, CDR1 is GTSNPN and CDR2 is SVGIG (reference sequence). V was pared by 8 bases and J by 2 bases, with 11 bases between. The CDR3 DNA reads as TGTGCCGGGGGTCCCAACACAGATACGCAGTATTTT. Translated, it gives CAGGPNTDTQYF. Using reference TRBV30 and TRBJ2-3 for the parts outside the CDR3, the full variable domain is SQTIHQWPATLVQPVGSPLSLECTVEGTSNPNLYWYRQAAGRGLQLLFYSVGIGQISSEVPQNLSASRPQDRQFILSSKKLLLSDSGFYLCAGGPNTDTQYFGPGTRLTVL.

This clone was counted a single time. The chain links TRBV5-6 to TRBJ1-1, with TRBD1 identical over 8 bases. The ends lost 4 bases at V and 6 bases at J; junction bases unmatched: 5. CDR1 and CDR2 (germline): SGHDT, YYEEEE. This CDR3 is built from 13 residues. The CDR3 protein is CASSVGQGSEAFF. The CDR3, as DNA: TGTGCCAGCAGCGTAGGACAGGGCTCTGAAGCTTTCTTT.

This sequence joins TRBV5-4 and TRBJ2-7, with D tentatively TRBD1 (6 bases). This CDR3 is 17 amino acids long. The V end was cut by 4 bases, the J end by 2 bases, with 22 bases between. Germline V lookup: CDR1 SGHNT, CDR2 YYREEE (reference sequence). The CDR3 nucleotides are TGTGCCAGCAGCCTGTCCCCAGGACAGAGGGGTCCCTACGAGCAGTACTTC. Its protein product is CASSLSPGQRGPYEQYF.

The chain joins TRBV5-1 to TRBJ2-3; no clear D gene. This CDR3 has 14 amino acids. Germline values: CDR1 SGHRS, CDR2 YFSETQ. The V end lost 2 bases, the J end lost 0 bases, and 7 bases lay between the germline ends. The CDR3: CASSLAESTDTQYF. The CDR3, as DNA: TGCGCCAGCAGCTTAGCTGAGAGCACAGATACGCAGTATTTT. Variable domain in full (rest from reference TRBV5-1 and TRBJ2-3): KAGVTQTPRYLIKTRGQQVTLSCSPISGHRSVSWYQQTPGQGLQFLFEYFSETQRNKGNFPGRFSGRQFSNSRSEMNVSTLELGDSALYLCASSLAESTDTQYFGPGTRLTVL.

This chain links TRBV2 with TRBJ1-5; D possibly corresponds to TRBD1 (6 bases). V was shortened by 4 bases and J by 5 bases, with 12 bases between the two germline ends. In germline, CDR1 is SNHLY, CDR2 FYNNEI. The CDR3 loop spans 14 amino acids. CDR3 loop: CASSGAQGYQPQHF. CDR3 bases: TGTGCCAGCAGTGGGGCACAGGGTTATCAGCCCCAGCATTTT.

The rearrangement links TRBV5-1 to TRBJ2-1; TRBD2 agrees at 10 bases. V trimming: 7 bases; J trimming: 8 bases; junction bases outside the gene matches: 9. Germline assignment: CDR1 SGHRS and CDR2 YFSETQ. The CDR3 is made up of 14 amino acids. The CDR3 DNA follows: TGCGCCAGCGGCTCAGCGGGGGGGCGGGATGAGCAGTTCTTC. Its translation is CASGSAGGRDEQFF.

V gene TRBV10-3 combines with J gene TRBJ1-1; 11 nucleotides agree with TRBD1. With V trimmed by 6 bases and J by 6 bases, 6 bases remained unmatched. In germline, CDR1 is ENHRY, CDR2 SYGVKD. CDR3 length: 14 amino acids. DNA of the CDR3: TGTGCCATCAGGGGGGACAGGGGGGTTGCTGAAGCTTTCTTT. It translates to CAIRGDRGVAEAFF.

This clone was seen a single time. The chain links TRBV28 to TRBJ2-5; possibly TRBD1 for D (5 bases). Trimming removed 2 bases from V and 6 bases from J, with 13 bases in between. From germline, CDR1 is MDHEN and CDR2 SYDVKM. The CDR3 sequence is 14 residues long. DNA of the CDR3: TGTGCCAGCAGTTTAGGCCCAGGGCAAAAGACCCAGTACTTC. Translation gives CASSLGPGQKTQYF. Full variable domain (missing parts from reference TRBV28 and TRBJ2-5): DVKVTQSSRYLVKRTGEKVFLECVQDMDHENMFWYRQDPGLGLRLIYFSYDVKMKEKGDIPEGYSVSREKKERFSLILESASTNQTSMYLCASSLGPGQKTQYFGPGTRLLVL.

The chain employs TRBV6-5 and TRBJ1-1; D is uncertain. The germline gives CDR1 MNHEY, CDR2 SVGAGI. Trimming took 6 bases from V and 1 from J, leaving 12 bases between them. This CDR3 spans 14 amino acids. CDR3 in amino acids: CASRLDGRNTEAFF. The CDR3 DNA reads TGTGCCAGCAGACTGGACGGCCGGAACACTGAAGCTTTCTTT.

The rearrangement uses TRBV27 and TRBJ1-1; D uncertain. The V gene lost 3 bases and the J gene lost 1 base, with 6 bases spanning the gap. The CDR3 extends over 13 amino acids. CDR1 and CDR2 from the germline V gene are MNHEY and SMNVEV (reference sequence). The CDR3 DNA sequence: TGTGCCAGCAGTTTTAGGAAGAACACTGAAGCTTTCTTT. This sequence encodes CASSFRKNTEAFF.

This chain connects TRBV7-9 to TRBJ1-2; no firm D call. Trimming removed 6 bases from V and 3 bases from J, with 14 bases in between. This CDR3 region has 14 residues. Germline CDR1 SEHNR, CDR2 FQNEAQ (reference sequence). DNA for the CDR3: TGTGCCAGCAGACGCGACACCTGGGACTATGGCTACACCTTC. Translated, it gives CASRRDTWDYGYTF. The full variable domain, with the rest looked up from reference TRBV7-9 and TRBJ1-2, is DTGVSQNPRHKITKRGQNVTFRCDPISEHNRLYWYRQTLGQGPEFLTYFQNEAQLEKSRLLSDRFSAERPKGSFSTLEIQRTEQGDSAMYLCASRRDTWDYGYTFGSGTRLTVV.

The chain carries TRBV21-1 and TRBJ2-7. TRBV21-1 represents a pseudogene. The CDR3 consists of 15 residues. CDR3 bases: TGTGCCAGCAGCAAAGACGGGGGCAGCCCCTACGAGCAGTACTTC. Protein product: CASSKDGGSPYEQYF.

This clone was picked up one time. The rearrangement links TRBV2 to TRBJ2-5; 7 nucleotides match TRBD1. The DNA end is a closer match to TRBJ2-7, so the J assignment may be wrong. CDR1 is SNHLY, CDR2 FYNNEI, per germline. The CDR3 totals 14 residues. The CDR3 protein is CASRRQGSSYEQYF. CDR3 DNA: TGTGCCAGCCGACGACAGGGATCCTCGTACGAGCAGTACTTC.

The V call is TRBV6-5, the J call TRBJ1-1; no firm D call. V was trimmed by 6 bases and J by 9 bases, leaving 11 bases between them. The CDR3 consists of 11 residues. Germline loops: CDR1 MNHEY, CDR2 SVGAGI. Here the CDR3 DNA reads TGTGCCAGCAGGGGAGTCGCCCAAGCTTTCTTT. Its protein product is CASRGVAQAFF.

The chain has TRBV14 and TRBJ2-5; D could derive from TRBD1 or TRBD2 (5 bases each). The CDR3 has 15 amino acids. Germline lookup yields CDR1 SGHDN and CDR2 FVKESK. The V and J ends lost 3 bases and 5 bases respectively, with 16 bases between them. The CDR3 is CASSQEEWGSETQYF. The CDR3 DNA reads as TGTGCCAGCAGCCAGGAAGAGTGGGGGAGCGAGACCCAGTACTTC.

V is TRBV7-9 and J is TRBJ1-4; 9 bases map to TRBD1. There are 15 residues in the CDR3. J gave up 7 bases and V 5 bases, and 8 bases lay outside the gene matches. Germline V CDR1 and CDR2: SEHNR, FQNEAQ (reference sequence). The CDR3 loop reads CASSDLDRGGEKLFF. Written as DNA, the CDR3 is TGTGCCAGCAGCGACCTGGACAGGGGTGGTGAAAAACTGTTTTTT.